What follows are 27 T cell receptor beta chains derived from one specimen sequenced in a study of T cell responses to AZD1222 COVID-19 vaccine. Produced via immunoSEQ multiplex PCR; TCRdb's table is partial and in-frame only. The table lists about 140,000 clones, roughly 90% of them singletons. Specimen: peripheral blood, collected on day 0 of AZD1222 vaccination. Receptors originate from an adult in good health.

The chain carries TRBV7-2 and TRBJ2-7, with unresolved D. Germline CDR1 is SGHTA and CDR2 is FQGNSA. There are 14 residues in the CDR3. V was pared by 1 base and J by 4 bases, with 11 bases between. This CDR3 is CASSLVGSEYEQYF. Here the CDR3 DNA reads TGTGCCAGCAGCTTAGTAGGATCAGAATACGAGCAGTACTTC.

J is TRBJ1-5 and V is TRBV27; no clear D. V lost 5 bases and J 2 bases, leaving 13 bases between the germline ends. In germline, CDR1 is MNHEY, CDR2 SMNVEV (reference sequence). The CDR3 runs to 15 residues. CDR3 in DNA: TGTGCCAGCAGTCCCACCGGCCGCGGCAATCAGCCCCAGCATTTT. Amino acids: CASSPTGRGNQPQHF.

The gene calls are TRBV11-2 and TRBJ2-7; maybe TRBD1 (5 bases). There are 15 residues in the CDR3. Germline CDR1 is SGHAT and CDR2 is FQNNGV. V lost 4 bases to trimming and J lost 0 bases, with 13 bases between them. This chain's CDR3 is CASSSITDNSYEQYF. The CDR3 region has the DNA TGTGCCAGCAGCTCAATCACGGACAACTCCTACGAGCAGTACTTC.

This clone has only one observation. V gene TRBV6-5 combines with J gene TRBJ2-1; D might be TRBD2 (5 bases). Trimming shortened V by 3 bases and J by 6 bases, and 9 bases separated the two germline ends. CDR3 length equals 13 residues. The germline CDR1 and CDR2 sequences are MNHEY and SVGAGI. CDR3 nucleotides: TGTGCCAGCAGTTATGTAACTAGCAATGAGCAGTTCTTC. It is translated as CASSYVTSNEQFF.

CDR3 residues: CASKGSTSGSQTGELFF. In DNA, the CDR3 is TGTGCCAGCAAAGGGTCTACTAGCGGGAGTCAAACCGGGGAGCTGTTTTTT. This chain connects TRBV27 to TRBJ2-2; 11 bases map to TRBD2. V lost 7 bases and J lost 5; bases outside the gene matches: 12. Germline loops: CDR1 MNHEY, CDR2 SMNVEV (reference sequence). The length of the CDR3 is 17 residues.

The V gene is TRBV7-9, the J gene TRBJ2-6; D might be TRBD1 (5 bases). Deletions cut 7 bases from V and 2 bases from J, with 12 bases between. This CDR3 has 15 amino acids. Germline CDR1 reads SEHNR; CDR2 reads FQNEAQ (reference sequence). For the CDR3, the DNA is TGTGCCAGCATCCTTCAGGGTACTGGGGCCAACGTCCTGACTTTC. It codes for CASILQGTGANVLTF. The full variable domain, its missing parts supplied by reference TRBV7-9 and TRBJ2-6, is DTGVSQNPRHKITKRGQNVTFRCDPISEHNRLYWYRQTLGQGPEFLTYFQNEAQLEKSRLLSDRFSAERPKGSFSTLEIQRTEQGDSAMYLCASILQGTGANVLTFGAGSRLTVL.

The gene calls are TRBV21-1 and TRBJ2-2; TRBD2, the table's D call, lacks a check against the DNA. TRBV21-1 represents a pseudogene. There are 15 residues in the CDR3. The CDR3 sequence is CASSRAGTYTGELFF. Written as DNA, the CDR3 is TGTGCCAGCAGCAGAGCCGGGACTTACACCGGGGAGCTGTTTTTT.

The chain carries TRBV6-5 and TRBJ1-2; possible D gene TRBD1, 5 bases. Germline V gene data show CDR1 as MNHEY and CDR2 as SVGAGI. The CDR3 length is 13 residues. Trimming removed 5 bases at V and 4 bases at J, with 11 bases between. The CDR3 DNA reads TGTGCCAGCAGTCCCAGGACAAGCTATGGCTACACCTTC. It is translated as CASSPRTSYGYTF.

This sequence joins TRBV5-6 and TRBJ1-5; weak D call: TRBD1 (6 bases). Between the trimmed V and J ends, which lost 4 bases and 4 bases, there was a span of 18 bases. There are 16 residues in the CDR3. Per the germline V gene, CDR1 is SGHDT and CDR2 is YYEEEE. As DNA, the CDR3 is TGTGCCAGCAGCCAACGGATAGGGACATCTAATCAGCCCCAGCATTTT. This codes for CASSQRIGTSNQPQHF.

This clone has a single count. Other DNA sequences in this specimen translate into the identical CDR3. The rearrangement links TRBV18 to TRBJ1-1; D is unclear. V was shortened by 2 bases and J by 3 bases, with 4 bases between the two germline ends. The CDR3 totals 12 residues. The germline V gene has CDR1 KGHSH and CDR2 LQKENI. The CDR3 protein is CASSPFDTEAFF. The CDR3, as DNA: TGTGCCAGCTCACCATTCGACACTGAAGCTTTCTTT.

The gene calls are TRBV7-9 and TRBJ1-2; tentative D call: TRBD1 (5 bases). The V end was cut by 6 bases, the J end by 7 bases, with 15 bases between. CDR1 and CDR2 from the germline V gene are SEHNR and FQNEAQ (reference sequence). The CDR3 spans 13 residues. CDR3 DNA: TGTGCCAGCAGATGGGGCGCGGGGAGTGGCTACACCTTC. Amino acids: CASRWGAGSGYTF.

The chain links TRBV10-3 to TRBJ2-1; D gene unclear. The V and J ends lost 2 bases and 5 bases respectively, with 10 bases between them. CDR1 is ENHRY, CDR2 SYGVKD, per germline. This CDR3 region has 14 residues. CDR3 loop: CAISEARKDNEQFF. As DNA, the CDR3 is TGTGCCATCAGTGAGGCACGTAAGGACAATGAGCAGTTCTTC.

This chain uses TRBV2 with TRBJ2-3; no firm D call. The V gene lost 4 bases and the J gene lost 4 bases, with 9 bases spanning the gap. The germline CDR1 and CDR2 sequences are SNHLY and FYNNEI. This CDR3 comprises 13 residues. As DNA, the CDR3 is TGTGCCAGCAGTGGGCTTAAGGCAGATACGCAGTATTTT. It specifies CASSGLKADTQYF.

This rearrangement joins TRBV2 to TRBJ1-6; 7 bases agree with TRBD1. CDR3 size: 20 residues. The ends lost 8 bases at V and 9 bases at J; junction bases unmatched: 28. Germline-derived CDR1 and CDR2 are SNHLY and FYNNEI. CDR3 loop: CASPRSKPGQPFFVGSPLHF. For the CDR3, the DNA is TGTGCCAGCCCACGAAGCAAACCGGGACAGCCCTTTTTCGTCGGTTCACCCCTCCACTTT.

The chain couples TRBV4-1 to TRBJ2-1; no clear D gene. With 3 bases removed from V and 10 bases from J, the gap between germline ends came to 13 bases. Germline CDR1 is MGHRA and CDR2 is YSYEKL. The CDR3 has 13 amino acids. CDR3 in amino acids: CASSQGRVEEQFF. The CDR3 DNA follows: TGCGCCAGCAGCCAGGGAAGGGTAGAGGAGCAGTTCTTC.

The chain links TRBV10-1 to TRBJ1-3; weak D call: TRBD1 (5 bases). The V end was cut by 6 bases, the J end by 2 bases, with 11 bases between. Germline V gene sequence: CDR1 WNHNN, CDR2 SYGVQD (reference sequence). The CDR3 has 14 amino acids. This CDR3 reads CASSGGYAGNTIYF. The DNA of the CDR3 is TGCGCCAGCAGCGGGGGTTATGCTGGAAACACCATATATTTT.

As regards this clone: Other DNA sequences within the sample encode an identical CDR3. The chain uses TRBV7-2 and TRBJ1-5, with unresolved D. Trimming took 1 base from V and 0 from J, leaving 7 bases between them. CDR3 size: 15 residues. In germline, CDR1 is SGHTA, CDR2 FQGNSA. CDR3 sequence (DNA): TGTGCCAGCAGCTTAGTGCAGAATAGCAATCAGCCCCAGCATTTT. Amino acids: CASSLVQNSNQPQHF.

Here the CDR3 reads CASGRDSSYGYTF. The CDR3 DNA reads as TGTGCCAGCGGTAGGGACAGCTCCTATGGCTACACCTTC. This chain uses TRBV21-1 with TRBJ1-2; the table's D call, TRBD1, has no DNA check behind it. TRBV21-1 is a listed pseudogene. This CDR3 region has 13 residues.

The sample holds one count of this clone. V is TRBV21-1 and J is TRBJ1-5; the table calls TRBD1, which could not be checked here. TRBV21-1 is designated a pseudogene. This CDR3 comprises 18 residues. The CDR3 DNA follows: TGTGCCAGCAGCAAAGCCTTTGGGCCGATTCTGAGCAATCAGCCCCAGCATTTT. Translating gives CASSKAFGPILSNQPQHF.

The chain recombines TRBV3-1 (or the pseudogene TRBV3-2) with TRBJ2-1, with 8 nucleotides matching TRBD2. The CDR3 extends over 15 amino acids. In germline, CDR1 is LGHDT, CDR2 YNNKEL (reference sequence). The junction had 2 bases not matched to a gene; V was cut back by 1 base and J by 3 bases. This CDR3 is CASSQGLAGYNEQFF. CDR3 bases: TGTGCCAGCAGCCAAGGTCTAGCGGGCTACAATGAGCAGTTCTTC.

The chain joins TRBV4-3 to TRBJ1-1, with a possible D match to TRBD1 (5 bases). V lost 0 bases and J lost 4, with 12 bases in between. Germline lookup yields CDR1 LGHNA and CDR2 YSLEER. This CDR3 has 15 amino acids. The CDR3 nucleotides are TGCGCCAGCAGCCAAGATCGGGGCGTATCCACTGAAGCTTTCTTT. Its protein is CASSQDRGVSTEAFF.

This rearrangement joins TRBV24-1 to TRBJ2-1; possibly TRBD1 for D (6 bases). V lost 7 bases and J 8 bases, leaving 20 bases between the germline ends. The germline V gene has CDR1 KGHDR and CDR2 SFDVKD. The CDR3 spans 15 residues. The CDR3: CATSASGDLWDEQFF. The CDR3 DNA is TGTGCCACCAGCGCCTCAGGGGACCTCTGGGATGAGCAGTTCTTC.

The rearrangement links TRBV7-6 to TRBJ1-1, with D perhaps matching TRBD1 (5 bases). CDR3 length: 13 residues. Germline V gene data show CDR1 as SGHVS and CDR2 as FNYEAQ. V was trimmed by 3 bases and J by 4 bases, leaving 9 bases between them. CDR3 protein: CASSLRTPTEAFF. The CDR3 DNA sequence: TGTGCCAGCAGCTTGCGGACACCCACTGAAGCTTTCTTT.

V is TRBV6-5 and J is TRBJ2-1; 8 nucleotides agree with TRBD2. The CDR3 spans 16 residues. Germline CDR1 reads MNHEY; CDR2 reads SVGAGI. V was pared by 4 bases and J by 4 bases, with 9 bases of the junction left unmatched. The CDR3 DNA sequence: TGTGCCAGCAGTTCCCTTGGGGCGGGAGGTTACAATGAGCAGTTCTTC. Translating it yields CASSSLGAGGYNEQFF.

The chain employs TRBV10-3 and TRBJ2-1; 7 positions match TRBD2. Germline values: CDR1 ENHRY, CDR2 SYGVKD. The V and J ends lost 4 bases and 6 bases, in that order; junction bases with no gene match: 12. CDR3 length: 16 residues. The CDR3, as DNA: TGTGCCATCAGTGTATCATCGGTTGGGGGGGTCAATGAGCAGTTCTTC. Translating gives CAISVSSVGGVNEQFF.

This clone was found a few times. The rearrangement links TRBV27 to TRBJ1-2; D is ambiguous. The germline CDR1 and CDR2 sequences are MNHEY and SMNVEV (reference sequence). CDR3 size: 14 residues. V lost 5 bases and J lost 4, with 14 bases in between. The CDR3 nucleotides read TGTGCCAGCAGTCCCCAACAAGGCCTCTATGGCTACACCTTC. This translates into CASSPQQGLYGYTF.

DNA for the CDR3: TGTGCCAGTGGGCAGGGGGGAAAAGATACGCAGTATTTT. Translation: CASGQGGKDTQYF. The gene calls are TRBV11-3 and TRBJ2-3; D might be TRBD1 (7 bases). Germline CDR1 is SGHNT and CDR2 is YENEEA. Between the trimmed V and J ends, which lost 9 bases and 5 bases, there was a span of 15 bases. This CDR3 spans 13 amino acids.